The 16 T cell receptor beta chains below were found in one sample sequenced in a study of cytomegalovirus exposure and HLA in healthy donors. Assay: immunoSEQ multiplex PCR; the TCRdb copy retains only in-frame clones and omits some. Of 110,000 or so clones in the sample, about 88% are singletons; the top ten hold more than 2%. Sequenced: PBMCs. The receptors were gathered from a woman aged 18-30 years in good health and CMV-seronegative.

This chain joins TRBV28 and TRBJ2-3; D is unresolved. V was trimmed by 1 base and J by 0 bases, leaving 20 bases between them. The germline gives CDR1 MDHEN, CDR2 SYDVKM. This CDR3 spans 19 amino acids. CDR3 region: CASSLYGPWARPSTDTQYF. Here the CDR3 DNA reads TGTGCCAGCAGTTTATATGGTCCGTGGGCCCGCCCTAGCACAGATACGCAGTATTTT.

J is TRBJ2-3 and V is TRBV28; D may be TRBD2 (5 bases). Germline CDR1 and CDR2: MDHEN and SYDVKM. V gave up 7 bases and J gave up 3 bases, with 17 bases separating them. The CDR3 spans 15 residues. The DNA for the CDR3 is TGTGCCAGCACCAGGCTAGCACAATGGACAGATACGCAGTATTTT. This codes for CASTRLAQWTDTQYF.

This chain links TRBV12-2 with TRBJ2-7; no DNA check was done on the table's D call, TRBD1. TRBV12-2 is labeled a pseudogene. The CDR3 covers 21 residues. The CDR3 region has the DNA TGTGCAAGTCGAATTGGGACCTCCGGGACAGGGACCCAGCTCGGCTCCTACGAGCAGTACTTC. It yields the protein CASRIGTSGTGTQLGSYEQYF.

CDR3 nucleotides: TGTGCCAGCAGTACGGGGGGGAGGAGAACCGGGGAGCTGTTTTTT. It encodes CASSTGGRRTGELFF. The genes are TRBV6-6 and TRBJ2-2; TRBD2 matches 8 bases. The CDR3 sequence is 15 residues long. Trimming cost V 5 bases and J 5 bases; bases outside gene matches: 7. CDR1 and CDR2 (germline): MNHNY, SVGAGI (reference sequence).

The chain recombines TRBV4-3 with TRBJ1-2; 8 nucleotides line up with TRBD1. The CDR3 has 19 residues. Looked up from germline, CDR1 is LGHNA and CDR2 is YSLEER. After removal of 1 base from V and 2 bases from J, the junction contained 15 bases not matched to a gene. CDR3 DNA sequence: TGCGCCAGCAGCCAAGGGGGAACAGGGGGACTTCCCTTAAACTATGGCTACACCTTC. Translation: CASSQGGTGGLPLNYGYTF.

V usage is TRBV13 and J usage is TRBJ1-5; 7 bases are a match to TRBD1. This CDR3 comprises 13 residues. V lost 5 bases and J lost 5; bases outside the gene matches: 3. CDR1 is PRHDT and CDR2 is FYEKMQ in the germline V gene (reference sequence). CDR3 in DNA: TGTGCCAGCAGCGTCGACAGGGATCAGCCCCAGCATTTT. As protein: CASSVDRDQPQHF.

This chain joins TRBV5-4 and TRBJ2-3, with TRBD2 as a possible D gene (5 bases). The germline V gene encodes CDR1 SGHNT and CDR2 YYREEE (reference sequence). With 1 base removed from V and 5 bases from J, the gap between germline ends came to 11 bases. The CDR3 has 14 residues. CDR3 residues: CASSLRESGDTQYF. For the CDR3, the DNA is TGTGCCAGCAGCTTGCGGGAATCAGGAGATACGCAGTATTTT.

CDR3 bases: TGTGCCAGCAGCCTCCGGATTGGTCCTCGGGGGGAGCAGTACTTC. This codes for CASSLRIGPRGEQYF. The rearrangement links TRBV7-2 to TRBJ2-7; D may be TRBD2 (6 bases). Germline V gene sequence: CDR1 SGHTA, CDR2 FQGNSA. The CDR3 totals 15 residues. Trimming cost V 5 bases and J 7 bases, with 21 bases left between them. Based on the CDR3 plus reference TRBV7-2 and TRBJ2-7, the full variable domain is GAGVSQSPSNKVTEKGKDVELRCDPISGHTALYWYRQSLGQGLEFLIYFQGNSAPDKSGLPSDRFSAERTGGSVSTLTIQRTQQEDSAVYLCASSLRIGPRGEQYFGPGTRLTVT.

J is TRBJ2-3 and V is TRBV28; the match to TRBD1 covers 9 bases. This CDR3 region has 17 residues. The germline CDR1 and CDR2 sequences are MDHEN and SYDVKM. After removal of 3 bases from V and 1 base from J, the junction contained 8 bases not matched to a gene. The CDR3 coding sequence is TGTGCCAGCAGTTTGGGGACAGGGTATGGGGGCACAGATACGCAGTATTTT. Its protein product is CASSLGTGYGGTDTQYF.

This clone came up a few times. V usage is TRBV6-1 and J usage is TRBJ2-2; D unresolved. The germline CDR1 and CDR2 sequences are MNHNS and SASEGT. V lost 8 bases to trimming and J lost 3 bases, with 13 bases between them. This CDR3 spans 14 amino acids. DNA for the CDR3: TGTGCCAGCGCCCGAGGAGATGACACCGGGGAGCTGTTTTTT. It translates to CASARGDDTGELFF.

The J gene is TRBJ2-5, the V gene TRBV7-3; possibly TRBD2 for D (6 bases). Trimming took off 2 bases at V and 4 bases at J, with 11 bases between the two ends. Per the germline V gene, CDR1 is SGHTA and CDR2 is FQGTGA. This CDR3 has 14 amino acids. The CDR3 region has the DNA TGTGCCAGCAGCTTACTCGGGGGATTAGAGACCCAGTACTTC. The encoded protein is CASSLLGGLETQYF. The complete variable domain, with remaining parts taken from reference TRBV7-3 and TRBJ2-5, reads GAGVSQTPSNKVTEKGKYVELRCDPISGHTALYWYRQSLGQGPEFLIYFQGTGAADDSGLPNDRFFAVRPEGSVSTLKIQRTERGDSAVYLCASSLLGGLETQYFGPGTRLLVL.

V and J are TRBV30 and TRBJ2-3; D unclear. The V gene lost 0 bases and the J gene lost 2 bases, with 12 bases spanning the gap. The CDR3 has 15 residues. The germline gives CDR1 GTSNPN, CDR2 SVGIG (reference sequence). CDR3 coding DNA: TGTGCCTGGAGTGTGCGGTCGGATTTCACAGATACGCAGTATTTT. Its protein is CAWSVRSDFTDTQYF.

The chain couples TRBV23-1 to TRBJ2-1; D gene ambiguous. TRBV23-1 is placed among ORFs of uncertain function. V dropped 5 bases and J dropped 0 bases, with 14 bases sitting between them. CDR3 length: 16 amino acids. DNA for the CDR3: TGCGCCAGCAGTTCCTTCCGCGGATACTCCTACAATGAGCAGTTCTTC. The encoded protein is CASSSFRGYSYNEQFF.

The rearrangement links TRBV19 to TRBJ2-7, with 7 bases matching TRBD1. The CDR3 is 15 residues long. Per the germline V gene, CDR1 is LNHDA and CDR2 is SQIVND (reference sequence). Unmatched junction bases numbered 11, after V lost 3 bases and J lost 6 bases. CDR3: CASSMRQGFSTEQYF. CDR3 DNA: TGTGCCAGTAGTATGCGACAGGGCTTCTCTACCGAGCAGTACTTC.

V usage is TRBV27 and J usage is TRBJ2-7, with D hard to call. Deletions cut 6 bases from V and 1 base from J, with 13 bases between. CDR3 size: 14 residues. Germline V lookup: CDR1 MNHEY, CDR2 SMNVEV (reference sequence). In DNA form, the CDR3 reads TGTGCCAGCAGCCATTCAAGCCTGTCCTACGAGCAGTACTTC. As protein: CASSHSSLSYEQYF.

The genes are TRBV9 and TRBJ1-2; 7 nucleotides line up with TRBD1. CDR1 and CDR2 from the germline V gene are SGDLS and YYNGEE. The CDR3 runs 14 residues. With 3 bases clipped from V and 8 bases from J, the junction kept 10 bases outside the gene matches. CDR3 sequence (DNA): TGTGCCAGCAGCGCGCCCCAGGGGGGAAGCGGCTACACCTTC. Translated, it gives CASSAPQGGSGYTF.